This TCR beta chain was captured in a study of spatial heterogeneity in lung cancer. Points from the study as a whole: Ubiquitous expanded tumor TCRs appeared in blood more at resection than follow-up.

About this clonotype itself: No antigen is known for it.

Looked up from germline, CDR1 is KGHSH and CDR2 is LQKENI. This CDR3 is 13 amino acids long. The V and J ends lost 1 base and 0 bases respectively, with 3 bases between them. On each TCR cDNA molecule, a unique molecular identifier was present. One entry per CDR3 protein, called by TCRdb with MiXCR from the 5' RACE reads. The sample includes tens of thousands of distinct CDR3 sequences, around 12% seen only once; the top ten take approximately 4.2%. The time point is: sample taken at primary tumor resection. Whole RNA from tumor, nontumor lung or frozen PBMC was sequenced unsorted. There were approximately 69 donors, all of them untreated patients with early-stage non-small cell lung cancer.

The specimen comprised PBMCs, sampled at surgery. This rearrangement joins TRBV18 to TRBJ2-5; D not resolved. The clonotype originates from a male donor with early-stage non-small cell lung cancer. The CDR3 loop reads CASSPLHQETQYF. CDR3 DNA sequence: TGTGCCAGCTCACCACTCCACCAAGAGACCCAGTACTTC.